This TCR beta chain was documented in a study of blood T cell repertoires in COVID-19. Method: immunoSEQ multiplex PCR; TCRdb's copy keeps in-frame clones and lacks some. The table has roughly 670,000 clones, over 80% seen once; the top ten hold more than 0.25%. The ends were cut back, 5 bases at V and 8 bases at J, with 6 bases in the middle. The germline gives CDR1 SNHLY, CDR2 FYNNEI. The CDR3 covers 10 residues. The chain links TRBV2 to TRBJ1-2; D uncertain. This clonotype was sampled from a woman in her late teens or twenties with acute or convalescent COVID-19. The sequenced material came from peripheral blood. The CDR3 here is CASSSRGYTF. Written as DNA, the CDR3 is TGTGCCAGCAGTTCCAGGGGCTACACCTTC.